This T cell receptor beta chain was captured in a study of cytomegalovirus exposure and HLA in healthy donors. The V gene end was trimmed by 7 bases and the J gene end by 4 bases; junction bases not matched to a gene: 12. The CDR3 spans 18 residues. Though nominally healthy at sampling, donors likely had unrecorded immune exposures. Of note for this clone: No antigen is known for it.

Primers included in the PCR were 60 Vbeta and 13 Jbeta primers. Clones were read by immunoSEQ multiplex PCR, and TCRdb kept only the in-frame ones, dropping some. Of some 200,000 clones in the sample, about 81% were seen once. Overall study results and limits: Analysis performed later found more than 15,000 TCR beta sequences associated with HLA alleles at 0.05 false discovery rate.

The sample consisted of PBMCs. V gene TRBV23-1 combines with J gene TRBJ2-1, with 14 bases matching TRBD2. TRBV23-1 is known as an ORF, though its function is uncertain. This TCR came from a woman between 40 and 50 years old in good health and CMV-seronegative. This chain's CDR3 is CASKGQLTSGRDYNEQFF. CDR3 DNA: TGCGCCAGCAAGGGACAGCTGACTAGCGGGAGGGATTACAATGAGCAGTTCTTC.